This T cell receptor beta chain was retrieved from a study of blood T cell repertoires in COVID-19. Between the trimmed V and J ends, which lost 7 bases and 5 bases, there was a span of 20 bases. This CDR3 region has 15 residues. Germline V gene sequence: CDR1 SNHLY, CDR2 FYNNEI. Original processing notes: The authors estimated nucleated cell counts from reference gene primer amplification. Sequencing was performed with immunoSEQ multiplex PCR; in TCRdb, only in-frame clones are kept and a portion is missing. That table is the source of V, J and clone size, and D and trimming were worked out from the DNA. Counted here are some 130,000 clones, approximately 86% occurring once; the ten biggest clones make up around 2.3%. Cohorts were based on clinical histories the participants reported. Donors in Cohort 3 who had recovered were those with two negative PCRs, healthcare professional clearance, or resolution of their symptoms.

This chain uses TRBV2 with TRBJ2-5, with D tentatively TRBD2 (7 bases). Material: PBMCs or T cells enriched from blood (not recorded which). This clonotype was obtained from a woman aged 45-65 years who had recovered from COVID-19. The CDR3 DNA is TGTGCCAGCACCCTTATGGGGGGGGGCATGGAGACCCAGTACTTC. It specifies CASTLMGGGMETQYF.